These 32 T cell receptor beta chains originate from one sample sequenced in a study of CD8+ T cells in alopecia areata (dated by TCRdb to the late 2010s). Receptor amplification or capture employed the immunoSEQ multiplex PCR assay. RNA was extracted from all samples and reverse transcribed into cDNA, which served as template for TCR sequencing. TCRdb took over this immuneACCESS table, retaining in-frame rearrangements with V and J assigned. Such tables are incomplete; in checked studies, under half of the missing clones stem from an unresolved V gene, and the remainder is unexplained. This sample comprises 9,500 to 15,000 clones, roughly 56% of them detected only once. The ten largest clonotypes hold 10% to 15% of the sample. Lesional scalp punch biopsies and peripheral blood were obtained from alopecia areata patients. Input material: skin. Every receptor here comes from a human donor with alopecia areata.

The V and J genes are TRBV7-2 and TRBJ2-2; D gene uncertain. V shed 0 bases and J shed 4 bases, with 9 bases lying between them. The CDR3 has 15 amino acids. Germline CDR1 SGHTA, CDR2 FQGNSA. The CDR3 reads CASSLARVGTGELFF. The CDR3 bases are TGTGCCAGCAGCTTAGCGCGAGTGGGCACCGGGGAGCTGTTTTTT.

The chain uses TRBV9 and TRBJ2-5; 8 bases are shared with TRBD1. V trimming: 3 bases; J trimming: 5 bases; junction bases outside the gene matches: 9. This CDR3 spans 15 amino acids. Germline CDR1 and CDR2: SGDLS and YYNGEE. The CDR3 loop reads CASSAMDRALETQYF. The DNA for the CDR3 is TGTGCCAGCAGCGCCATGGACAGGGCCCTGGAGACCCAGTACTTC.

The chain has TRBV28 and TRBJ2-2; D remains unclear. This CDR3 spans 11 amino acids. From germline, CDR1 is MDHEN and CDR2 SYDVKM. Trimming removed 7 bases from V and 2 bases from J, with 2 bases in between. The CDR3 sequence: CASKNTGELFF. The CDR3 DNA follows: TGTGCCAGCAAAAACACCGGGGAGCTGTTTTTT. The full variable domain, in which reference TRBV28 and TRBJ2-2 provide the parts outside the CDR3, is DVKVTQSSRYLVKRTGEKVFLECVQDMDHENMFWYRQDPGLGLRLIYFSYDVKMKEKGDIPEGYSVSREKKERFSLILESASTNQTSMYLCASKNTGELFFGEGSRLTVL.

The chain carries TRBV30 and TRBJ2-7; 8 nucleotides agree with TRBD1. Trimming cost V 0 bases and J 5 bases; bases outside gene matches: 12. The CDR3 contains 16 residues. Per germline, CDR1 GTSNPN and CDR2 SVGIG (reference sequence). The CDR3 coding sequence is TGTGCCTGGAGTGTGCAGGGGGCCCGGCTTTTCCACGAGCAGTACTTC. This gives the protein CAWSVQGARLFHEQYF.

By share, this clone ranks as medium-sized. The V and J genes are TRBV7-9 and TRBJ2-1; maybe TRBD1 (6 bases). Trimming removed 10 bases at V and 8 bases at J, with 18 bases between. Germline CDR1 is SEHNR and CDR2 is FQNEAQ (reference sequence). The CDR3 length is 13 residues. The CDR3 DNA follows: TGTGCCACAAGACAGGTTCCCTCTTATGAGCAGTTCTTC. This codes for CATRQVPSYEQFF.

The chain has TRBV7-8 and TRBJ2-2, with D possibly matching TRBD1 (6 bases). The CDR3 consists of 14 residues. The V gene lost 3 bases and the J gene lost 8 bases, with 13 bases spanning the gap. Per the germline V gene, CDR1 is SGHVS and CDR2 is FQNEAQ. The CDR3 reads CASSFLIDRGELFF. As DNA, the CDR3 is TGTGCCAGCAGCTTCCTCATTGACAGGGGGGAGCTGTTTTTT.

V is TRBV6-5 and J is TRBJ1-2; D is perhaps TRBD1 (5 bases). This CDR3 is 15 amino acids long. Between the trimmed V and J ends, which lost 4 bases and 2 bases, there was a span of 14 bases. Germline-derived CDR1 and CDR2 are MNHEY and SVGAGI. The CDR3 region is CASSSQGGWNYGYTF. The DNA for the CDR3 is TGTGCCAGCAGTTCTCAGGGAGGGTGGAACTATGGCTACACCTTC.

The chain joins TRBV6-5 to TRBJ1-1; no firm D call. Germline V gene data show CDR1 as MNHEY and CDR2 as SVGAGI. The CDR3 is made up of 13 amino acids. The V end was cut by 5 bases, the J end by 5 bases, with 12 bases between. The CDR3 nucleotides are TGTGCCAGCAGTGTTAATACAATTACTGAAGCTTTCTTT. Protein product: CASSVNTITEAFF.

The V and J genes are TRBV4-1 and TRBJ2-5; D gene unclear. CDR3 length: 13 amino acids. Trimming pared 1 base from V and 2 bases from J, leaving 5 bases between. The germline V gene encodes CDR1 MGHRA and CDR2 YSYEKL. The CDR3 DNA is TGCGCCAGCAGCCAAGCAGTGCAAGAGACCCAGTACTTC. Translating it yields CASSQAVQETQYF.

The chain joins TRBV2 to TRBJ2-2; 13 positions agree with TRBD2. This CDR3 has 17 amino acids. J was trimmed by 0 bases and V by 6 bases; bases with no gene match: 4. Germline CDR1 and CDR2: SNHLY and FYNNEI. CDR3 in amino acids: CASRPGLAGTNTGELFF. CDR3 bases: TGTGCCAGCAGACCGGGACTAGCGGGAACGAACACCGGGGAGCTGTTTTTT.

This clone has only a few counts. CDR3 sequence: CASSSYTDTQYF. The CDR3 nucleotides are TGTGCCAGCAGCTCCTACACAGATACGCAGTATTTT. V and J are TRBV7-9 and TRBJ2-3; D gene uncertain. The germline CDR1 and CDR2 sequences are SEHNR and FQNEAQ (reference sequence). This CDR3 has 12 amino acids. Trimming removed 4 bases from V and 2 bases from J, with 4 bases in between. Based on the CDR3 plus reference TRBV7-9 and TRBJ2-3, the full variable domain is DTGVSQNPRHKITKRGQNVTFRCDPISEHNRLYWYRQTLGQGPEFLTYFQNEAQLEKSRLLSDRFSAERPKGSFSTLEIQRTEQGDSAMYLCASSSYTDTQYFGPGTRLTVL.

This clone has only one observation. The V gene is TRBV4-2, the J gene TRBJ2-3, with TRBD1 identical over 7 bases. CDR3 length equals 17 residues. CDR1 is LGHNA and CDR2 is YNFKEQ in the germline V gene. Trimming at V came to 2 bases and at J to 3 bases, leaving 11 bases not matched to a gene. The DNA for the CDR3 is TGTGCCAGCAGCCAACCGGGACAGCAAAAAGGAACAGATACGCAGTATTTT. Amino acid sequence: CASSQPGQQKGTDTQYF.

The chain carries TRBV14 and TRBJ1-4; unclear D gene. Germline-derived CDR1 and CDR2 are SGHDN and FVKESK. The germline V and J ends were trimmed by 0 bases and 10 bases, with 9 bases remaining between them. This CDR3 comprises 13 residues. Here the CDR3 reads CASSQDDPGKLFF. The CDR3 nucleotides read TGTGCCAGCAGCCAAGATGACCCGGGAAAACTGTTTTTT.

Only a few counts were recorded for this clone. The chain couples TRBV9 to TRBJ1-2, with D unclear. The CDR3 runs 13 residues. Germline V gene data show CDR1 as SGDLS and CDR2 as YYNGEE. Trimming pared 5 bases from V and 0 bases from J, leaving 8 bases between. The CDR3 reads CASSRGANYGYTF. CDR3 in DNA: TGTGCCAGCAGTCGGGGTGCTAACTATGGCTACACCTTC.

This chain connects TRBV13 to TRBJ2-7, with 10 positions matching TRBD2. After removal of 1 base from V and 2 bases from J, the junction contained 8 bases not matched to a gene. The CDR3 is made up of 17 amino acids. The V gene's germline CDR1 is PRHDT and CDR2 FYEKMQ (reference sequence). In nucleotides, the CDR3 is TGTGCCAGCAGCTTAGCCGCGGGACTAGCGCTAACCTACGAGCAGTACTTC. Protein: CASSLAAGLALTYEQYF.

Notes on this clone: Other nucleotide sequences in the sample specify the same CDR3. V usage is TRBV19 and J usage is TRBJ2-3; 9 bases line up with TRBD2. V shed 7 bases and J 3 bases; nucleotides not matched to a gene: 5. The CDR3 spans 14 residues. CDR1 is LNHDA and CDR2 is SQIVND in the germline V gene (reference sequence). CDR3 sequence: CASKLAGTTDTQYF. For the CDR3, the DNA is TGTGCCAGTAAGCTAGCGGGGACGACAGATACGCAGTATTTT.

The chain recombines TRBV7-3 with TRBJ2-3; TRBD2 matches at 9 bases. The germline V gene has CDR1 SGHTA and CDR2 FQGTGA. This CDR3 spans 16 amino acids. J was trimmed by 2 bases and V by 6 bases; bases with no gene match: 9. The CDR3 nucleotides are TGTGCCAGCAGTCAAACCGCGGGGGGGATCACAGATACGCAGTATTTT. It translates to CASSQTAGGITDTQYF.

This chain connects TRBV28 to TRBJ2-2; 7 nucleotides agree with TRBD2. The J segment lost 2 bases and the V segment lost 8 bases, leaving 8 bases of the junction unmatched. The germline gives CDR1 MDHEN, CDR2 SYDVKM. This CDR3 spans 15 amino acids. The CDR3 loop reads CASQVPGLNTGELFF. The CDR3, as DNA: TGTGCCAGCCAGGTCCCGGGACTAAACACCGGGGAGCTGTTTTTT.

The CDR3 is CASSLLQGYGEQFF. CDR3 in DNA: TGTGCCAGCAGTTTATTACAGGGGTACGGTGAGCAGTTCTTC. The rearrangement joins TRBV28 to TRBJ2-1, with TRBD1 identical over 7 bases. Trimming took 1 base from V and 9 from J; bases not matched to a gene: 6. The CDR3 has 14 amino acids. Per the germline V gene, CDR1 is MDHEN and CDR2 is SYDVKM. The whole variable domain, filled in from reference TRBV28 and TRBJ2-1, reads DVKVTQSSRYLVKRTGEKVFLECVQDMDHENMFWYRQDPGLGLRLIYFSYDVKMKEKGDIPEGYSVSREKKERFSLILESASTNQTSMYLCASSLLQGYGEQFFGPGTRLTVL.

The chain employs TRBV4-2 and TRBJ1-3; D is unresolved. The CDR3 covers 14 residues. In germline, CDR1 is LGHNA, CDR2 YNFKEQ. V lost 4 bases to trimming and J lost 4 bases, with 11 bases between them. The CDR3 coding sequence is TGTGCCAGCAGCCCCCAGCCAGCAGGAAACACCATATATTTT. This sequence encodes CASSPQPAGNTIYF.

This clone was counted between two and nine times. This chain uses TRBV27 with TRBJ2-7; D gene ambiguous. This CDR3 spans 14 amino acids. Germline CDR1 and CDR2: MNHEY and SMNVEV (reference sequence). The ends were cut back, 2 bases at V and 4 bases at J, with 12 bases in the middle. In DNA form, the CDR3 reads TGTGCCAGCAGTTTACATCAAATGGCGTACGAGCAGTACTTC. It codes for CASSLHQMAYEQYF.

This clone is deemed medium-sized (0.01 to 0.1%). V gene TRBV7-9 combines with J gene TRBJ2-7; no reliable D call. The CDR3 is 12 residues long. CDR1 is SEHNR, CDR2 FQNEAQ, per germline (reference sequence). V was trimmed by 5 bases and J by 4 bases, leaving 9 bases between them. CDR3 region: CASSIYDYEQYF. The CDR3 DNA follows: TGTGCCAGCAGCATATACGATTACGAGCAGTACTTC.

The chain has TRBV7-2 and TRBJ2-1, with TRBD1 matching 8 bases. V lost 5 bases and J lost 4; bases outside the gene matches: 7. The CDR3 extends over 15 amino acids. Per the germline V gene, CDR1 is SGHTA and CDR2 is FQGNSA. The CDR3 bases are TGTGCCAGCAGCCCCCGGACAGGGAATTACAATGAGCAGTTCTTC. Translating gives CASSPRTGNYNEQFF. Together with reference TRBV7-2 and TRBJ2-1, the CDR3 gives the full variable domain: GAGVSQSPSNKVTEKGKDVELRCDPISGHTALYWYRQSLGQGLEFLIYFQGNSAPDKSGLPSDRFSAERTGGSVSTLTIQRTQQEDSAVYLCASSPRTGNYNEQFFGPGTRLTVL.

This clone counts as large. The chain recombines TRBV7-2 with TRBJ2-6; 8 bases are shared with TRBD2. The V gene's germline CDR1 is SGHTA and CDR2 FQGNSA. V shed 5 bases, J shed 2 bases, and the junction held 5 bases outside the gene matches. The CDR3 extends over 16 amino acids. The CDR3 DNA follows: TGTGCCAGCAGCCCTCGGGGGGGGCCTGGGGCCAACGTCCTGACTTTC. Amino acids: CASSPRGGPGANVLTF. Full variable domain (rest looked up from reference TRBV7-2 and TRBJ2-6): GAGVSQSPSNKVTEKGKDVELRCDPISGHTALYWYRQSLGQGLEFLIYFQGNSAPDKSGLPSDRFSAERTGGSVSTLTIQRTQQEDSAVYLCASSPRGGPGANVLTFGAGSRLTVL.

The V and J genes are TRBV11-3 and TRBJ2-1; perhaps TRBD2 as D (5 bases). The CDR3 spans 14 residues. Germline V gene data show CDR1 as SGHNT and CDR2 as YENEEA. Trimming took off 8 bases at V and 6 bases at J, with 17 bases between the two ends. The CDR3: CASEGFSETNEQFF. Here the CDR3 DNA reads TGTGCCAGCGAAGGGTTTAGCGAGACCAATGAGCAGTTCTTC.

This sequence joins TRBV7-2 and TRBJ2-3; 16 bases are a match to TRBD2. From germline, CDR1 is SGHTA and CDR2 FQGNSA. The ends lost 5 bases at V and 7 bases at J; junction bases unmatched: 3. The CDR3 totals 15 residues. The chain's CDR3 is CASSPGLAGGNTQYF. CDR3 bases: TGTGCCAGCAGCCCGGGACTAGCGGGAGGGAATACGCAGTATTTT.

This clone is large within its sample. This sequence joins TRBV7-9 and TRBJ2-6; D is unresolved. In germline, CDR1 is SEHNR, CDR2 FQNEAQ (reference sequence). With 8 bases removed from V and 0 bases from J, the gap between germline ends came to 8 bases. The CDR3 totals 14 residues. CDR3 nucleotides: TGTGCCAGCCACACCGTCTCTGGGGCCAACGTCCTGACTTTC. This codes for CASHTVSGANVLTF.

The chain is built from TRBV4-3 and TRBJ2-7; tentatively, D is TRBD1 (6 bases). The CDR3 consists of 14 residues. Germline lookup yields CDR1 LGHNA and CDR2 YSLEER. V was trimmed by 1 base and J by 2 bases, leaving 9 bases between them. CDR3 protein: CASSQGSGAYEQYF. The CDR3, as DNA: TGCGCCAGCAGCCAAGGGTCAGGGGCCTACGAGCAGTACTTC.

This rearrangement joins TRBV29-1 to TRBJ2-7, with a weak D call TRBD1 (6 bases). V dropped 7 bases and J dropped 1 base, with 11 bases sitting between them. This CDR3 has 12 amino acids. Germline CDR1 SQVTM, CDR2 ANQGSEA. CDR3 loop: CSAATGSYEQYF. In DNA, the CDR3 is TGCAGCGCTGCGACAGGTTCCTACGAGCAGTACTTC.

The chain joins TRBV11-2 to TRBJ2-7; D not resolved. Trimming took off 6 bases at V and 3 bases at J, with 9 bases between the two ends. This CDR3 comprises 12 residues. Germline-derived CDR1 and CDR2 are SGHAT and FQNNGV. CDR3 amino acids: CASSSSRYEQYF. CDR3 coding DNA: TGTGCCAGCAGTTCATCCCGCTACGAGCAGTACTTC.

This chain connects TRBV9 to TRBJ1-1; D is uncertain. Germline V gives CDR1 SGDLS, CDR2 YYNGEE. The CDR3 extends over 14 amino acids. Trimming left V 4 bases short and J 1 base short, with 11 bases between. DNA of the CDR3: TGTGCCAGCAGCAGGGTCTCGGCGAACACTGAAGCTTTCTTT. Translation: CASSRVSANTEAFF.

The gene calls are TRBV27 and TRBJ2-5, with a possible D match to TRBD1 (5 bases). Germline assignment: CDR1 MNHEY and CDR2 SMNVEV (reference sequence). The V and J ends lost 0 bases and 6 bases respectively, with 11 bases between them. This CDR3 has 14 residues. The DNA of the CDR3 is TGTGCCAGCAGTTTATCGGCAGGGTACAAGACCCAGTACTTC. Residues: CASSLSAGYKTQYF.